The 5 T cell receptor beta chains below all came from one sample that was sequenced in a study of T-cell reconstitution after alpha-beta-depleted transplantation in children. Unique molecular identifiers tagged the TCRbeta library. Each CDR3 protein is one row after TCRdb ran MiXCR on the PCR reads. This table holds 580,000 or so distinct CDR3 sequences, more than 20% found once. Sequencing was performed on PBMCs, mostly from graft donor cells, taken 360 days after TCRalphabeta/CD19-depleted stem cell transplant. All receptors derive from a boy under two years old who had a stem cell transplant for acute myeloid leukemia, so the T cells may come from the graft donor.

The chain has TRBV27 and TRBJ2-6, with unresolved D. The CDR3 runs 15 residues. CDR1 and CDR2 (germline): MNHEY, SMNVEV (reference sequence). Between the trimmed V and J ends, which lost 6 bases and 0 bases, there was a span of 9 bases. Here the CDR3 DNA reads TGTGCCAGCAGATTAAGGGCCTCTGGGGCCAACGTCCTGACTTTC. Amino acids: CASRLRASGANVLTF.

This clonotype was observed a few times. This rearrangement joins TRBV5-1 to TRBJ2-3; D perhaps matches TRBD1 (5 bases). This CDR3 is built from 16 residues. Germline V gene sequence: CDR1 SGHRS, CDR2 YFSETQ. V gave up 0 bases and J gave up 4 bases, with 15 bases separating them. CDR3 in DNA: TGCGCCAGCAGCTTGGAAGGGGTTTATGCTGCAGATACGCAGTATTTT. Translating it yields CASSLEGVYAADTQYF.

At least ten counts were recorded for this clonotype. The genes are TRBV20-1 and TRBJ2-7; 7 bases agree with TRBD2. Germline trimming cut 0 bases from V and 6 bases from J; bases unmatched to any gene: 8. Germline CDR1 is DFQATT and CDR2 is SNEGSKA (reference sequence). This CDR3 spans 14 amino acids. The DNA of the CDR3 is TGCAGTGCTAGAGATCTGCGGGGGATGGGCGAGCAGTACGTC. It translates to CSARDLRGMGEQYV.

The chain has TRBV28 and TRBJ1-1; 10 nucleotides align to TRBD1. The CDR3 runs to 14 residues. The V and J ends lost 4 bases and 9 bases, in that order; junction bases with no gene match: 8. Germline V gene sequence: CDR1 MDHEN, CDR2 SYDVKM. DNA for the CDR3: TGTGCCAGCAGTTCAGGGACAGGGGCCGTACAAGCTTTCTTT. Translation: CASSSGTGAVQAFF.

This clonotype was seen a handful of times. The chain employs TRBV6-1 and TRBJ2-5, with D maybe TRBD1 (6 bases). This CDR3 is built from 13 residues. Germline CDR1 is MNHNS and CDR2 is SASEGT. V was trimmed by 7 bases and J by 3 bases, leaving 12 bases between them. CDR3 protein: CASTVAGEETQYF. As DNA, the CDR3 is TGTGCCAGCACCGTAGCAGGGGAAGAGACCCAGTACTTC.